The 25 T cell receptor beta chains below all came from one sample that was sequenced in a study of beta chain features in type 1 diabetes. The authors reverse transcribed all of the isolated RNA, so sequencing captured expressed TCRB transcripts. This table comes from immunoSEQ multiplex PCR, and its TCRdb copy is limited to in-frame clones, with some not included. The table has hundreds of thousands of clones, about 15% seen once. Sequencing input: central memory CD4+ T cells from blood. The receptor set was obtained from a man in his thirties or forties in good health.

This sequence joins TRBV6-5 and TRBJ2-7, with 7 bases fitting TRBD1. The CDR3 runs to 14 residues. Germline CDR1 is MNHEY and CDR2 is SVGAGI. With 6 bases clipped from V and 6 bases from J, the junction kept 11 bases outside the gene matches. The CDR3: CASSPGRGYGEQYF. CDR3 bases: TGTGCCAGCAGCCCTGGCAGGGGGTACGGCGAGCAGTACTTC.

In this sample, this clone turned up a few times. This sequence joins TRBV28 and TRBJ2-7; TRBD2 agrees at 7 bases. J was trimmed by 0 bases and V by 8 bases; bases with no gene match: 10. This CDR3 spans 15 amino acids. The germline gives CDR1 MDHEN, CDR2 SYDVKM. The CDR3 reads CASGASGTNSYEQYV. The CDR3 DNA reads TGTGCCAGCGGAGCATCCGGGACTAACTCCTACGAGCAGTACGTC.

This clone turned up a few times. This rearrangement joins TRBV18 to TRBJ1-5; D possibly corresponds to TRBD1 (5 bases). In germline, CDR1 is KGHSH, CDR2 LQKENI. V lost 6 bases to trimming and J lost 3 bases, with 15 bases between them. The CDR3 runs to 15 residues. The CDR3 coding sequence is TGTGCCAGCTCGTACCAGTGGGGGAACAATCAGCCCCAGCATTTT. Translated, it gives CASSYQWGNNQPQHF.

The chain couples TRBV5-3 to TRBJ2-7; 12 nucleotides line up with TRBD2. TRBV5-3 is known as an ORF, though its function is uncertain. The CDR3 is 16 residues long. J was trimmed by 3 bases and V by 5 bases; bases with no gene match: 9. CDR3 sequence: CARSTGTSGPLYEQYV. The CDR3 region has the DNA TGTGCCAGAAGTACCGGGACTAGCGGGCCCCTCTACGAGCAGTACGTC.

This clone has a handful of counts. This chain links TRBV7-7 with TRBJ1-1, with D possibly matching TRBD1 (5 bases). Trimming removed 5 bases at V and 4 bases at J, with 11 bases between. This CDR3 is built from 13 residues. Per the germline V gene, CDR1 is SSHAT and CDR2 is FNYEAQ (reference sequence). CDR3 bases: TGTGCCAGCAGCCGGACACCTGGCACTGAAGCTTTCTTT. Residues: CASSRTPGTEAFF.

A few counts support this clone. This chain joins TRBV9 and TRBJ2-1; 14 bases match TRBD2. CDR1 SGDLS and CDR2 YYNGEE come from the germline V gene. J was trimmed by 10 bases and V by 4 bases; bases with no gene match: 7. This CDR3 region has 15 residues. CDR3: CASSLTSGRAGEQFF. The DNA of the CDR3 is TGTGCCAGCAGCTTGACTAGCGGGAGGGCCGGGGAGCAGTTCTTC.

The chain links TRBV5-4 to TRBJ2-1; the match to TRBD2 covers 14 bases. Trimming removed 2 bases from V and 8 bases from J; junction bases left unmatched: 18. CDR1 and CDR2 (germline): SGHNT, YYREEE (reference sequence). This CDR3 has 20 amino acids. The CDR3: CASSLDGVTSGRGDGYEQFF. The CDR3 nucleotides are TGTGCCAGCAGCTTAGATGGAGTGACTAGCGGGAGGGGAGACGGGTATGAGCAGTTCTTC.

This chain links TRBV7-9 with TRBJ2-7; D gene unclear. Germline CDR1 SEHNR, CDR2 FQNEAQ (reference sequence). Trimming pared 1 base from V and 9 bases from J, leaving 13 bases between. CDR3 length equals 13 residues. The CDR3 is CASSLVIGSGQYF. The CDR3 DNA is TGTGCCAGCAGCTTAGTGATCGGCTCGGGGCAGTACTTC.

The gene calls are TRBV15 and TRBJ2-6; D gene uncertain. V was clipped by 0 bases and J by 4 bases, with 4 bases between them. Per germline, CDR1 LNHNV and CDR2 YYDKDF (reference sequence). This CDR3 comprises 14 residues. CDR3 DNA sequence: TGTGCCACCAGCAGAGATACCGGGGCCAACGTCCTGACTTTC. Translated, it gives CATSRDTGANVLTF.

This clone was detected only a few times. Other DNA sequences in this sample translate to the same CDR3. This chain uses TRBV7-9 with TRBJ2-2; 8 positions agree with TRBD1. CDR1 and CDR2 (germline): SEHNR, FQNEAQ (reference sequence). The length of the CDR3 is 16 residues. After removal of 5 bases from V and 3 bases from J, the junction contained 8 bases not matched to a gene. The chain's CDR3 is CASSLGQGGDTGELFF. CDR3 nucleotides: TGTGCCAGCAGCCTCGGACAGGGCGGAGACACCGGGGAGCTGTTTTTT. Complete variable domain (other parts from reference TRBV7-9 and TRBJ2-2): DTGVSQNPRHKITKRGQNVTFRCDPISEHNRLYWYRQTLGQGPEFLTYFQNEAQLEKSRLLSDRFSAERPKGSFSTLEIQRTEQGDSAMYLCASSLGQGGDTGELFFGEGSRLTVL.

This clone occurred many times. The rearrangement links TRBV18 to TRBJ1-5, with 7 nucleotides matching TRBD1. The ends lost 2 bases at V and 5 bases at J; junction bases unmatched: 6. This CDR3 has 15 residues. CDR1 is KGHSH and CDR2 is LQKENI in the germline V gene. The CDR3, as DNA: TGTGCCAGCTCACCAGGAGGGGGCAAAGATCAGCCCCAGCATTTT. It codes for CASSPGGGKDQPQHF.

This chain uses TRBV7-7 with TRBJ1-1, with TRBD1 as a possible D gene (5 bases). Trimming left V 5 bases short and J 4 bases short, with 17 bases between. There are 15 residues in the CDR3. In germline, CDR1 is SSHAT, CDR2 FNYEAQ (reference sequence). The CDR3 loop is CASSPQGVSVTEAFF. In DNA form, the CDR3 reads TGTGCCAGCAGCCCACAAGGGGTAAGCGTCACTGAAGCTTTCTTT.

A note on this clone: Other DNA sequences in this sample translate to the same CDR3. The V gene is TRBV7-9, the J gene TRBJ2-5, with TRBD2 as a possible D gene (5 bases). The V end lost 5 bases, the J end lost 4 bases, and 8 bases lay between the germline ends. The CDR3 is 12 amino acids. Germline CDR1 is SEHNR and CDR2 is FQNEAQ (reference sequence). The CDR3 DNA sequence: TGTGCCAGCAGCCCTGCGGGAGAGACCCAGTACTTC. Protein product: CASSPAGETQYF. Full variable domain (missing parts from reference TRBV7-9 and TRBJ2-5): DTGVSQNPRHKITKRGQNVTFRCDPISEHNRLYWYRQTLGQGPEFLTYFQNEAQLEKSRLLSDRFSAERPKGSFSTLEIQRTEQGDSAMYLCASSPAGETQYFGPGTRLLVL.

J is TRBJ2-3 and V is TRBV27, with D uncertain. Germline lookup yields CDR1 MNHEY and CDR2 SMNVEV (reference sequence). CDR3 length: 14 residues. V was clipped by 2 bases and J by 0 bases, with 6 bases between them. CDR3 DNA: TGTGCCAGCAGTTTAAAGGGAAGCACAGATACGCAGTATTTT. This sequence encodes CASSLKGSTDTQYF.

This clone occurred a few times. The chain employs TRBV4-3 and TRBJ2-3, with 7 bases identical to TRBD1. Germline V gene sequence: CDR1 LGHNA, CDR2 YSLEER. This CDR3 spans 15 amino acids. V lost 4 bases to trimming and J lost 7 bases; unmatched junction nucleotides: 11. CDR3 in amino acids: CASSPRDRGVHTQYF. In DNA form, the CDR3 reads TGCGCCAGCAGCCCACGGGACAGAGGGGTACATACGCAGTATTTT.

The rearrangement links TRBV7-9 to TRBJ2-1; the D gene is possibly TRBD2 (6 bases). The CDR3 is made up of 15 amino acids. Deletions cut 6 bases from V and 0 bases from J, with 12 bases between. The germline V gene encodes CDR1 SEHNR and CDR2 FQNEAQ (reference sequence). The CDR3 loop reads CASRLAGSSYNEQFF. As DNA, the CDR3 is TGTGCCAGCAGATTGGCGGGAAGCTCCTACAATGAGCAGTTCTTC.

The CDR3 protein is CASSGTIGADNEQFF. CDR3 DNA: TGTGCCAGCAGCGGGACAATAGGTGCGGACAATGAGCAGTTCTTC. V gene TRBV7-9 combines with J gene TRBJ2-1; TRBD1 might be the D (6 bases). The CDR3 totals 15 residues. In germline, CDR1 is SEHNR, CDR2 FQNEAQ (reference sequence). V was shortened by 5 bases and J by 5 bases, with 16 bases between the two germline ends.

The V and J genes are TRBV11-3 and TRBJ1-1; weak D call: TRBD1 (6 bases). The V gene lost 7 bases and the J gene lost 8 bases, with 14 bases spanning the gap. In germline, CDR1 is SGHNT, CDR2 YENEEA. CDR3 length equals 12 residues. The DNA of the CDR3 is TGTGCCAGCAAAGGACAGCCCAGCGAAGCTTTCTTT. Protein sequence: CASKGQPSEAFF.

The chain joins TRBV7-2 to TRBJ2-3; 12 nucleotides align to TRBD1. V shed 4 bases and J 8 bases; nucleotides not matched to a gene: 7. The CDR3 is made up of 15 amino acids. Per the germline V gene, CDR1 is SGHTA and CDR2 is FQGNSA. The chain's CDR3 is CASSSTGTGGGTQYF. The CDR3 DNA sequence: TGTGCCAGCAGCTCTACCGGGACAGGGGGCGGTACGCAGTATTTT.

The CDR3 bases are TGTGCCAGCAGCTTAACGCGGTACGTC. Protein product: CASSLTRYV. V is TRBV7-4 and J is TRBJ2-7; D is uncertain. The CDR3 has 9 residues. V was pared by 2 bases and J by 12 bases, with 5 bases between. Germline V lookup: CDR1 SGHVT, CDR2 SQSDAQ.

J is TRBJ1-2 and V is TRBV5-1; TRBD1 might be the D (5 bases). CDR3 length: 16 amino acids. With 0 bases removed from V and 3 bases from J, the gap between germline ends came to 15 bases. Germline CDR1 reads SGHRS; CDR2 reads YFSETQ. CDR3 nucleotides: TGCGCCAGCAGCTTGGCGGTAACAGGACTAGACTATGGCTACACCTTC. This encodes CASSLAVTGLDYGYTF.

In this sample, this clone turned up a few times. The chain uses TRBV7-2 and TRBJ2-3, with 7 bases aligning to TRBD2. V lost 5 bases, J lost 5 bases, and 13 bases stayed unmatched. The CDR3 is 16 residues long. CDR1 is SGHTA and CDR2 is FQGNSA in the germline V gene. The CDR3 DNA reads as TGTGCCAGCAGCCCTCTTGGGAGGGCGAAAGTAGATACGCAGTATTTT. Translated: CASSPLGRAKVDTQYF.

CDR3 sequence (DNA): TGCGCCAGCAGCCAAGATCGCGGCACCCCGCTCAAAAACATTCAGTACTTC. Translating gives CASSQDRGTPLKNIQYF. The genes are TRBV4-3 and TRBJ2-4; no definite D call. Germline CDR1 and CDR2: LGHNA and YSLEER. The CDR3 covers 17 residues. Deletions cut 0 bases from V and 3 bases from J, with 15 bases between.

This chain joins TRBV7-9 and TRBJ1-1; D remains unclear. The V gene's germline CDR1 is SEHNR and CDR2 FQNEAQ (reference sequence). The CDR3 runs 10 residues. Trimming took off 1 base at V and 10 bases at J, with 4 bases between the two ends. The CDR3 DNA is TGTGCCAGCAGCTTAGTAGCAGCTTTCTTT. This encodes CASSLVAAFF.

This clone was seen ten or more times. The chain carries TRBV7-3 and TRBJ2-7; TRBD2 is a possible D gene (6 bases). The V end was cut by 0 bases, the J end by 4 bases, with 10 bases between. The CDR3 runs to 14 residues. The V gene's germline CDR1 is SGHTA and CDR2 FQGTGA. In DNA, the CDR3 is TGTGCCAGCAGCTTAACTAGCGGAGCGTACGAGCAGTACGTC. This gives the protein CASSLTSGAYEQYV.